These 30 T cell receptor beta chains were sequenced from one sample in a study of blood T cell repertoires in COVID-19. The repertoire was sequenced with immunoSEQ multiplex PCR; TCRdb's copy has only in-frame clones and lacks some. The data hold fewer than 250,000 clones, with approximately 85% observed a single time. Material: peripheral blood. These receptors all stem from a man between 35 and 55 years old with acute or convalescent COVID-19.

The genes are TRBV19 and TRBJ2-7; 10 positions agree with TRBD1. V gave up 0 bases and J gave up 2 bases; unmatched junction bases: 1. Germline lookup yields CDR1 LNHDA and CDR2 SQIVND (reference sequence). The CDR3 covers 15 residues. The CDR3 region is CASSIDGQGAYEQYF. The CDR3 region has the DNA TGTGCCAGTAGTATAGATGGACAGGGGGCCTACGAGCAGTACTTC.

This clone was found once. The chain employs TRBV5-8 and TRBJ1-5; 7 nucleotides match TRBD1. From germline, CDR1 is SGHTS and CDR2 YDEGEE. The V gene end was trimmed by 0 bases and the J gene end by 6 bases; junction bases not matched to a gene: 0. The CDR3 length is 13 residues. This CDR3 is CASSLDRGQPQHF. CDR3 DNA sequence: TGTGCCAGCAGCTTGGACAGGGGTCAGCCCCAGCATTTT.

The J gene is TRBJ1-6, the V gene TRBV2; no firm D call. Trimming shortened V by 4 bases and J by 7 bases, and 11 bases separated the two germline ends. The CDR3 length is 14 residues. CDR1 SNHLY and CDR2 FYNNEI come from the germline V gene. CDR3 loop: CASSVGHWNSPLHF. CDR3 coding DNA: TGTGCCAGCAGTGTCGGTCACTGGAATTCACCCCTCCACTTT.

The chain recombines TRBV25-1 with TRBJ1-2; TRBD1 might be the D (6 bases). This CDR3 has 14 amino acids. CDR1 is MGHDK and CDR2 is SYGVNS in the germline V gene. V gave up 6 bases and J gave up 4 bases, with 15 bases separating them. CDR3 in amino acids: CASSQKGVSYGYTF. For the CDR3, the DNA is TGTGCCAGCAGCCAAAAGGGGGTTAGCTATGGCTACACCTTC.

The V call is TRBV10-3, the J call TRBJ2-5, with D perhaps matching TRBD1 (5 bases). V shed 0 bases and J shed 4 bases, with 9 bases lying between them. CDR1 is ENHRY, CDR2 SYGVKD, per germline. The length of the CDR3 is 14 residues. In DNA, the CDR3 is TGTGCCATCAGTGAGTCCGGGCAGGGAGAGACCCAGTACTTC. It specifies CAISESGQGETQYF.

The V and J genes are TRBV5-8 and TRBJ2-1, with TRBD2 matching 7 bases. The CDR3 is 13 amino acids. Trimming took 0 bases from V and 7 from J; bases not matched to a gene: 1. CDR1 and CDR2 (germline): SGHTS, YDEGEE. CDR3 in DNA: TGTGCCAGCAGCTTGGCCGGGGGGAATGAGCAGTTCTTC. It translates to CASSLAGGNEQFF.

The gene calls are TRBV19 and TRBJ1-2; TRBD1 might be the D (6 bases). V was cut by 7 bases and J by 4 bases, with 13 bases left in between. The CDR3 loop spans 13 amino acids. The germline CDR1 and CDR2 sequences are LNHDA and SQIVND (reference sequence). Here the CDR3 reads CASTQGNLYGYTF. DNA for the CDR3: TGTGCCAGTACACAGGGTAACCTCTATGGCTACACCTTC.

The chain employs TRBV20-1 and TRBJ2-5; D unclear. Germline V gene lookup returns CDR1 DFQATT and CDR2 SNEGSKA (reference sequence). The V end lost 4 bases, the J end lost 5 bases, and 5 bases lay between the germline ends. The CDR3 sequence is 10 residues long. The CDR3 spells CSANGETQYF. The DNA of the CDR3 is TGCAGTGCTAACGGGGAGACCCAGTACTTC.

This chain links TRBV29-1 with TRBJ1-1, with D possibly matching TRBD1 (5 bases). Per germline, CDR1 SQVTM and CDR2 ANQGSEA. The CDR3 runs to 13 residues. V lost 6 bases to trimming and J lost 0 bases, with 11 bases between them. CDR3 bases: TGCAGCGTGGGATCAGGGATGAACACTGAAGCTTTCTTT. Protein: CSVGSGMNTEAFF.

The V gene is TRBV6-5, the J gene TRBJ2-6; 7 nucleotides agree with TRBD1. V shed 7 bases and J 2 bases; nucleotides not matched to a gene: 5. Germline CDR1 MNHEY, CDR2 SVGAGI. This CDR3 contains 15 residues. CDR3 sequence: CASTDGQAGANVLTF. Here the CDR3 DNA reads TGTGCCAGCACCGACGGACAGGCTGGGGCCAACGTCCTGACTTTC.

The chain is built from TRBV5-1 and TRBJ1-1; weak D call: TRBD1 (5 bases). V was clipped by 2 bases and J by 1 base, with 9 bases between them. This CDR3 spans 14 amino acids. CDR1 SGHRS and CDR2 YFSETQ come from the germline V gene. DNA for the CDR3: TGCGCCAGCAGCTTACAGGCATCGAACACTGAAGCTTTCTTT. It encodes CASSLQASNTEAFF.

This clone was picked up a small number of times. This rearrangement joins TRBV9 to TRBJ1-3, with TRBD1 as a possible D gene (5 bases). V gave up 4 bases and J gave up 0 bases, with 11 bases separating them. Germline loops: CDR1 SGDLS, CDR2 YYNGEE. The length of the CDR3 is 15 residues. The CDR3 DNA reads TGTGCCAGCAGCCCGGGGGAGCTCTCTGGAAACACCATATATTTT. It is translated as CASSPGELSGNTIYF.

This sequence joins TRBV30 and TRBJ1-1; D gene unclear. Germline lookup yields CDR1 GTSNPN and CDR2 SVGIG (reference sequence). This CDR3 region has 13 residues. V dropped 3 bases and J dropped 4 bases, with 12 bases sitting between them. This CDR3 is CAWREDTFTEAFF. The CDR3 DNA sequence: TGTGCCTGGAGGGAAGACACTTTCACTGAAGCTTTCTTT.

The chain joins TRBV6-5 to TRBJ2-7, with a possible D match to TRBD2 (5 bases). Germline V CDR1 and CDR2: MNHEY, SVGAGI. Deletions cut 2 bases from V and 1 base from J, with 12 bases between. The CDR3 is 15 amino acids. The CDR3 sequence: CASSYTLSGSYEQYF. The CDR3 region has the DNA TGTGCCAGCAGTTACACCTTGTCGGGGTCCTACGAGCAGTACTTC.

The CDR3 region has the DNA TGCGCCAGCAGCCCGGACAGGGCGTCAGGAGATGGCTACACCTTC. As protein: CASSPDRASGDGYTF. The V gene is TRBV5-1, the J gene TRBJ1-2; 8 bases match TRBD1. Germline-derived CDR1 and CDR2 are SGHRS and YFSETQ. The CDR3 consists of 15 residues. V gave up 4 bases and J gave up 6 bases; unmatched junction bases: 11. Based on the CDR3 plus reference TRBV5-1 and TRBJ1-2, the full variable domain is KAGVTQTPRYLIKTRGQQVTLSCSPISGHRSVSWYQQTPGQGLQFLFEYFSETQRNKGNFPGRFSGRQFSNSRSEMNVSTLELGDSALYLCASSPDRASGDGYTFGSGTRLTVV.

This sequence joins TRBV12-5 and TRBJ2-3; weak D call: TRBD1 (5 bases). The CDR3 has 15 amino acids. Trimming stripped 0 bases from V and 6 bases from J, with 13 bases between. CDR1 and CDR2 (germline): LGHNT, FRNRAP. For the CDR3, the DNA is TGTGCTAGTGGTTTGGTCCCGACAGCAGTCGATACGCAGTATTTT. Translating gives CASGLVPTAVDTQYF.

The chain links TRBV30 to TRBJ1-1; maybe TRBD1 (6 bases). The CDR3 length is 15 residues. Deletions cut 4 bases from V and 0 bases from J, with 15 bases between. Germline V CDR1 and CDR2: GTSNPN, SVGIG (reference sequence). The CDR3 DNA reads TGTGCCTGGATGCAGGGGCGGAAGATGAACACTGAAGCTTTCTTT. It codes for CAWMQGRKMNTEAFF.

In DNA, the CDR3 is TGTGCCAGCAGTCCGGGGTTCAGGCAGTACTTC. It specifies CASSPGFRQYF. This chain uses TRBV12-3 or TRBV12-4 with TRBJ2-7; TRBD2 is a possible D gene (5 bases). The CDR3 has 11 amino acids. V lost 5 bases to trimming and J lost 9 bases, with 11 bases between them.

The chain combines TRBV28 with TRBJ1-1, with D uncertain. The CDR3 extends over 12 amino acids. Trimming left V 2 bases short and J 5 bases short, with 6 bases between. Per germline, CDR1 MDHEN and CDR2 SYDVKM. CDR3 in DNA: TGTGCCAGCAGTTTACCCCATACTGAAGCTTTCTTT. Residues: CASSLPHTEAFF.

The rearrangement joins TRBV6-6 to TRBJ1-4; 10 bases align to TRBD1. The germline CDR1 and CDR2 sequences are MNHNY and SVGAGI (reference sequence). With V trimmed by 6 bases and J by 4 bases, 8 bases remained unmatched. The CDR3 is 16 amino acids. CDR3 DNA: TGTGCCAGCAGAGACAGGGGGCTGGGGAATAATGAAAAACTGTTTTTT. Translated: CASRDRGLGNNEKLFF.

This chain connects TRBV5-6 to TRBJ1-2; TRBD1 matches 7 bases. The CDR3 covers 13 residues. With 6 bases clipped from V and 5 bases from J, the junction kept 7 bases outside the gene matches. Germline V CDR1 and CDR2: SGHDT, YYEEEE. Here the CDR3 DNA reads TGTGCCAGCACACCGGGACAGACGTATGGCTACACCTTC. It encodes CASTPGQTYGYTF.

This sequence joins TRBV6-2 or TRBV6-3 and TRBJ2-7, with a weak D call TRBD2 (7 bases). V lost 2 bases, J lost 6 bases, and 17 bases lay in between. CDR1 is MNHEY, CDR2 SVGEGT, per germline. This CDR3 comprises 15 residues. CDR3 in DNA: TGTGCCAGCAGTTACGGGGGGGCCCCCCCGGGCGAGCAGTACTTC. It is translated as CASSYGGAPPGEQYF.

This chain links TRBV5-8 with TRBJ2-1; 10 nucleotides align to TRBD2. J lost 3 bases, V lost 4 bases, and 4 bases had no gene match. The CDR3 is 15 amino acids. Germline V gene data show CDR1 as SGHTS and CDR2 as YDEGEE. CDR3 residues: CASSQGLASYNEQFF. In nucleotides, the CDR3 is TGTGCCAGCAGCCAGGGACTAGCGAGCTACAATGAGCAGTTCTTC.

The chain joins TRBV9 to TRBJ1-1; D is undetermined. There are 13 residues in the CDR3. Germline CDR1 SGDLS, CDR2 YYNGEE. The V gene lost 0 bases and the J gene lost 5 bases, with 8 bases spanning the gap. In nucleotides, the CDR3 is TGTGCCAGCAGCGTAGATTCGAGGACTGAAGCTTTCTTT. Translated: CASSVDSRTEAFF.

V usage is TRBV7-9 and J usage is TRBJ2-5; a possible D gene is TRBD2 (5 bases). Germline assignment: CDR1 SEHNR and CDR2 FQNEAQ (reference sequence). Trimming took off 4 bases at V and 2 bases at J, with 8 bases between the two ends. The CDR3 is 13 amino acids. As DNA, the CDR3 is TGTGCCAGCAGCTCCCGGGGACAAGAGACCCAGTACTTC. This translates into CASSSRGQETQYF.

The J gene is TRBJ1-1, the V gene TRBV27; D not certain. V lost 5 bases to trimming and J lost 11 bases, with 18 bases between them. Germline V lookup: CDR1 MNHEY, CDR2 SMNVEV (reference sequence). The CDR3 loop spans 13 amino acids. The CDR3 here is CASSPPTRRRAFF. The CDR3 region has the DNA TGTGCCAGCAGTCCACCTACGAGGAGGAGGGCTTTCTTT.

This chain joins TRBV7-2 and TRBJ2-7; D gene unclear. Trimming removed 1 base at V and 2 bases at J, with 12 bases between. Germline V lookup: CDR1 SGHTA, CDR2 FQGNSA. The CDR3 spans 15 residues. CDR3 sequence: CASSLDGATTYEQYF. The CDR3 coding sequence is TGTGCCAGCAGCTTAGACGGTGCCACCACCTACGAGCAGTACTTC.

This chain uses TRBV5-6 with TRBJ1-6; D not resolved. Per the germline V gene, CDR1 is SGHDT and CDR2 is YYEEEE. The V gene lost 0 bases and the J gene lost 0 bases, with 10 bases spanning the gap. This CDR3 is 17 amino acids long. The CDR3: CASSLDPWSSYNSPLHF. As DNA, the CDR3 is TGTGCCAGCAGCTTGGATCCGTGGAGCTCCTATAATTCACCCCTCCACTTT.

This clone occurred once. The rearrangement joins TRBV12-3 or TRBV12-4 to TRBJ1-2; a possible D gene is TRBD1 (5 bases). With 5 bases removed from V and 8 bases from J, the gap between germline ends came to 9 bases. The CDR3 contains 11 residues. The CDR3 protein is CASSPGGGYTF. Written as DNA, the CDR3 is TGTGCCAGCAGTCCGGGGGGAGGCTACACCTTC.

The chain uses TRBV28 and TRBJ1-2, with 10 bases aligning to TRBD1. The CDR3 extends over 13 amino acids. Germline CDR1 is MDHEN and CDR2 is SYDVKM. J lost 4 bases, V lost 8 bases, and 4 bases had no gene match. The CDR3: CASQGQGIYGYTF. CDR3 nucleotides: TGTGCCAGCCAGGGACAGGGGATCTATGGCTACACCTTC.